These 23 T cell receptor beta chains share one sample of origin, sequenced in a study of Ad26.COV2.S vaccination and SARS-CoV-2 variants. The method was immunoSEQ multiplex PCR; TCRdb's version includes in-frame clones alone and lacks a portion of them. The profile shows 300,000 to 350,000 clones, about 90% of them singletons. As for treatment: some 20 received Ad26.COV2.S at low or high dose, single or two shots; several received placebo; per-sample allocation not given. On day 63 after the first injection, vaccine and placebo recipients gave samples. This material consisted of peripheral blood, taken in a trial of Ad26.COV2.S vaccine versus placebo. The source is a person between 18 and 65 years old who received the Ad26.COV2.S COVID-19 vaccine or a placebo.

The chain recombines TRBV7-6 with TRBJ2-7; D is unresolved. CDR3 length: 13 residues. Germline V lookup: CDR1 SGHVS, CDR2 FNYEAQ. V shed 2 bases and J shed 4 bases, with 9 bases lying between them. DNA of the CDR3: TGTGCCAGCAGCTTAAGCGTCCGGTACGAGCAGTACTTC. This sequence encodes CASSLSVRYEQYF.

The V call is TRBV5-1, the J call TRBJ2-1, with 8 bases lining up with TRBD1. V shed 4 bases, J shed 9 bases, and the junction held 6 bases outside the gene matches. There are 13 residues in the CDR3. Germline values: CDR1 SGHRS, CDR2 YFSETQ. The CDR3 DNA reads TGCGCCAGCAGCCCAGGGACAGGAACTGAGCAGTTCTTC. This gives the protein CASSPGTGTEQFF.

The chain links TRBV12-3 or TRBV12-4 to TRBJ2-7, with unresolved D. Between the trimmed V and J ends, which lost 2 bases and 6 bases, there was a span of 11 bases. The CDR3 contains 13 residues. This chain's CDR3 is CASSLWAGREQYV. In nucleotides, the CDR3 is TGTGCCAGCAGTTTATGGGCCGGGCGCGAGCAGTACGTC.

V is TRBV7-3 and J is TRBJ2-7; 8 nucleotides match TRBD2. Germline CDR1 and CDR2: SGHTA and FQGTGA. The CDR3 is 15 residues long. V lost 4 bases and J lost 5; bases outside the gene matches: 10. CDR3 protein: CASSSPRAGEDEQYV. CDR3 DNA sequence: TGTGCCAGCAGCTCACCCAGAGCGGGAGAAGACGAGCAGTACGTC.

This chain links TRBV6-5 with TRBJ1-3, with a weak D call TRBD1 (6 bases). The CDR3 is 15 amino acids. Germline V gene sequence: CDR1 MNHEY, CDR2 SVGAGI. Trimming removed 6 bases at V and 3 bases at J, with 15 bases between. CDR3 protein: CASSYRARRGNTIYF. In nucleotides, the CDR3 is TGTGCCAGCAGCTACAGGGCCCGGCGTGGAAACACCATATATTTT.

The J gene is TRBJ2-7, the V gene TRBV18; D could derive from TRBD1 or TRBD2 (5 bases each). This CDR3 is built from 17 residues. Trimming left V 6 bases short and J 1 base short, with 22 bases between. The germline V gene encodes CDR1 KGHSH and CDR2 LQKENI. The CDR3 spells CASSTGALLRESYEQYF. The CDR3 nucleotides read TGTGCCAGCTCTACCGGGGCCTTGTTGAGGGAATCCTACGAGCAGTACTTC. Looking up the rest from reference TRBV18 and TRBJ2-7 gives the full variable domain: NAGVMQNPRHLVRRRGQEARLRCSPMKGHSHVYWYRQLPEEGLKFMVYLQKENIIDESGMPKERFSAEFPKEGPSILRIQQVVRGDSAAYFCASSTGALLRESYEQYFGPGTRLTVT.

V gene TRBV19 combines with J gene TRBJ1-3, with D hard to call. Germline CDR1 reads LNHDA; CDR2 reads SQIVND (reference sequence). The germline V and J ends were trimmed by 2 bases and 7 bases, with 15 bases remaining between them. The CDR3 runs 15 residues. CDR3 sequence: CASSILSEGSNTIYF. Written as DNA, the CDR3 is TGTGCCAGTAGTATATTGTCAGAGGGCTCGAACACCATATATTTT. Full variable domain (missing parts from reference TRBV19 and TRBJ1-3): DGGITQSPKYLFRKEGQNVTLSCEQNLNHDAMYWYRQDPGQGLRLIYYSQIVNDFQKGDIAEGYSVSREKKESFPLTVTSAQKNPTAFYLCASSILSEGSNTIYFGEGSWLTVV.

This chain connects TRBV9 to TRBJ2-3; 8 bases are a match to TRBD2. Germline V gene data show CDR1 as SGDLS and CDR2 as YYNGEE. V trimming: 2 bases; J trimming: 1 base; junction bases outside the gene matches: 3. The CDR3 contains 15 residues. The CDR3 DNA reads TGTGCCAGCAGCGTTCAACTAGCGGGCACAGATACGCAGTATTTT. This sequence encodes CASSVQLAGTDTQYF.

The V call is TRBV4-3, the J call TRBJ2-1; D is perhaps TRBD2 (6 bases). The germline V gene encodes CDR1 LGHNA and CDR2 YSLEER. The CDR3 sequence is 18 residues long. The germline V and J ends were trimmed by 0 bases and 4 bases, with 19 bases remaining between them. This CDR3 is CASSQDSFIAGLYNEQFF. The CDR3 nucleotides are TGCGCCAGCAGCCAAGATTCGTTTATCGCGGGACTTTACAATGAGCAGTTCTTC.

This rearrangement joins TRBV4-1 to TRBJ2-5, with 14 bases matching TRBD2. CDR1 and CDR2 from the germline V gene are MGHRA and YSYEKL. The length of the CDR3 is 18 residues. The V segment lost 0 bases and the J segment 4 bases; nucleotides outside the gene matches: 7. The DNA of the CDR3 is TGCGCCAGCAGCCAAGAGCCGGGACTAGCGGGGGAGGGAGAGACCCAGTACTTC. Protein sequence: CASSQEPGLAGEGETQYF.

The chain is built from TRBV7-9 and TRBJ1-5; 7 positions match TRBD1. CDR3 length: 15 residues. J gave up 3 bases and V 5 bases, and 7 bases lay outside the gene matches. Germline CDR1 reads SEHNR; CDR2 reads FQNEAQ (reference sequence). CDR3 protein: CASSPGDSNNQPQHF. CDR3 bases: TGTGCCAGCAGCCCAGGGGACAGCAACAATCAGCCCCAGCATTTT.

This chain joins TRBV30 and TRBJ1-1, with D possibly TRBD1 on 5 matching bases. Trimming pared 4 bases from V and 8 bases from J, leaving 17 bases between. The length of the CDR3 is 13 residues. Germline-derived CDR1 and CDR2 are GTSNPN and SVGIG (reference sequence). The CDR3 DNA sequence: TGTGCCTGGAAGCGACAGCTGACCGCAGAAGCTTTCTTT. Its protein product is CAWKRQLTAEAFF.

V is TRBV4-3 and J is TRBJ2-7, with D hard to call. The CDR3 has 13 amino acids. Trimming cost V 5 bases and J 4 bases, with 12 bases left between them. Germline CDR1 LGHNA, CDR2 YSLEER. CDR3 residues: CASSLYPGYEQYV. The CDR3 DNA is TGCGCCAGCAGCTTGTACCCCGGGTACGAGCAGTACGTC.

This sequence joins TRBV5-4 and TRBJ2-5; 8 bases line up with TRBD1. CDR1 SGHNT and CDR2 YYREEE come from the germline V gene (reference sequence). The ends lost 3 bases at V and 1 base at J; junction bases unmatched: 8. The CDR3 sequence is 16 residues long. CDR3 sequence: CASSYPRTGLQETQYF. The CDR3 DNA reads TGTGCCAGCAGCTACCCTAGGACAGGGCTCCAAGAGACCCAGTACTTC.

The V call is TRBV10-1, the J call TRBJ1-6; D remains unclear. The CDR3 length is 17 residues. Germline loops: CDR1 WNHNN, CDR2 SYGVQD (reference sequence). Trimming removed 2 bases from V and 10 bases from J, with 21 bases in between. This CDR3 is CASSEKRRREVWSPLHF. CDR3 nucleotides: TGCGCCAGCAGTGAGAAAAGGAGGCGTGAGGTTTGGTCACCCCTCCACTTT.

The genes are TRBV27 and TRBJ1-1, with TRBD1 matching over 12 bases. The germline gives CDR1 MNHEY, CDR2 SMNVEV (reference sequence). CDR3 length: 22 residues. V was pared by 1 base and J by 1 base, with 19 bases of the junction left unmatched. The CDR3 region is CASSLYGTGGGRWDVRNTEAFF. The DNA of the CDR3 is TGTGCCAGCAGTTTATATGGGACAGGGGGCGGTCGTTGGGATGTAAGGAACACTGAAGCTTTCTTT.

J is TRBJ1-2 and V is TRBV20-1, with D uncertain. V shed 3 bases and J shed 8 bases, with 22 bases lying between them. The CDR3 length is 15 residues. The germline CDR1 and CDR2 sequences are DFQATT and SNEGSKA (reference sequence). CDR3 residues: CSASHHPPLPRGYTF. CDR3 nucleotide sequence: TGCAGTGCTAGTCACCATCCCCCCTTACCGCGGGGCTACACCTTC.

This chain links TRBV6-7 with TRBJ2-2; TRBD1 matches 9 bases. TRBV6-7 is an ORF; its function is uncertain. The CDR3 contains 18 residues. The V gene end was trimmed by 6 bases and the J gene end by 4 bases; junction bases not matched to a gene: 15. The chain's CDR3 is CASSHEKKTGGTTGELFF. The CDR3, as DNA: TGTGCCAGCAGCCACGAAAAAAAGACAGGGGGTACCACCGGGGAGCTGTTTTTT.

The J gene is TRBJ2-2, the V gene TRBV5-6; D is unresolved. The CDR3 extends over 14 amino acids. Trimming left V 2 bases short and J 2 bases short, with 7 bases between. The V gene's germline CDR1 is SGHDT and CDR2 YYEEEE. CDR3 loop: CASSFVSNTGELFF. CDR3 sequence (DNA): TGTGCCAGCAGCTTCGTCTCTAACACCGGGGAGCTGTTTTTT.

The V call is TRBV7-2, the J call TRBJ1-3; D not certain. Trimming shortened V by 4 bases and J by 0 bases, and 4 bases separated the two germline ends. CDR1 and CDR2 from the germline V gene are SGHTA and FQGNSA. The length of the CDR3 is 13 residues. CDR3 DNA: TGTGCCAGCAGCTCTACCTCTGGAAACACCATATATTTT. Translating it yields CASSSTSGNTIYF.

The chain employs TRBV18 and TRBJ2-3, with TRBD2 matching over 9 bases. Losses at the gene ends were 4 bases for V and 5 bases for J; bases not matched to a gene: 7. The CDR3 has 15 residues. Germline values: CDR1 KGHSH, CDR2 LQKENI. DNA for the CDR3: TGTGCCAGCTCACGAGGAGGCGGGAGGGGAGATACGCAGTATTTT. Amino acid sequence: CASSRGGGRGDTQYF.

To note about this clone: The sample holds other DNA sequences that translate to the same CDR3. The V and J genes are TRBV4-3 and TRBJ1-2; D gene unclear. The CDR3 runs 14 residues. Germline lookup yields CDR1 LGHNA and CDR2 YSLEER. V was pared by 0 bases and J by 0 bases, with 5 bases between. The CDR3 nucleotides read TGCGCCAGCAGCCAAGATCGGGCTAACTATGGCTACACCTTC. Residues: CASSQDRANYGYTF.

The chain links TRBV19 to TRBJ1-5; possible D gene TRBD1, 5 bases. Looked up from germline, CDR1 is LNHDA and CDR2 is SQIVND (reference sequence). This CDR3 is 16 amino acids long. The V end lost 1 base, the J end lost 3 bases, and 13 bases lay between the germline ends. The CDR3 bases are TGTGCCAGTAGTATAGTTGGGAGACAGAACAATCAGCCCCAGCATTTT. As protein: CASSIVGRQNNQPQHF.